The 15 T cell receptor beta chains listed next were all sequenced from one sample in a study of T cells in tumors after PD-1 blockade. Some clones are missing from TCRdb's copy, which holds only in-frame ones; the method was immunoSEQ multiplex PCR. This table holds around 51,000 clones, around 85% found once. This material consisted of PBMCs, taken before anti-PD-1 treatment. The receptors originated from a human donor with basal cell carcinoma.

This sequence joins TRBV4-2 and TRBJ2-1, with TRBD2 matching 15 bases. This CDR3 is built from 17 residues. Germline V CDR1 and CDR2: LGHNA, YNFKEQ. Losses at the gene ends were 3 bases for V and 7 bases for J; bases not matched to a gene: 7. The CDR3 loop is CASSQVGLAGGLNEQFF. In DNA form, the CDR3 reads TGTGCCAGCAGCCAGGTCGGACTAGCGGGGGGGCTTAATGAGCAGTTCTTC.

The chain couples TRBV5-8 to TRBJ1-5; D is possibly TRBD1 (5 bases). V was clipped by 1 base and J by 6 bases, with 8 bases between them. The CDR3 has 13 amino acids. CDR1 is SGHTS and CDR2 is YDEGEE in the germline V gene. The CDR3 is CASSLSRGQPQHF. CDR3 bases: TGTGCCAGCAGCTTGTCGAGGGGTCAGCCCCAGCATTTT.

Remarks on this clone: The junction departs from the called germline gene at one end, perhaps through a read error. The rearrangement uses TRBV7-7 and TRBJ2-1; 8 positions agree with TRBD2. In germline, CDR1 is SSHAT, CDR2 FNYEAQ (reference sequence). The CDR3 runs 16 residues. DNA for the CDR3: TGTGCTAGCAGCTTAGCTGTGACTAGCGCCTACAATGGGCAGTTCTTC. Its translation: CASSLAVTSAYNGQFF.

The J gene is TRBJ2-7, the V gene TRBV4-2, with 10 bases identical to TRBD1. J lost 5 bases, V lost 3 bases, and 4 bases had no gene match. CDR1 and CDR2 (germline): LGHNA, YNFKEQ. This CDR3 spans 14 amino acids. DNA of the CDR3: TGTGCCAGCAGCCACGGGGACAGGGGCCACGAGCAGTACTTC. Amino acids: CASSHGDRGHEQYF.

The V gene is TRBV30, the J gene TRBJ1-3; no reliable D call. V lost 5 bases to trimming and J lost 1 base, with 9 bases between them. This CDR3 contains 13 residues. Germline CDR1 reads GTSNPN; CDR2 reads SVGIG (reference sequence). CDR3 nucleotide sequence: TGTGCCTGGGGACCGGGGTCTGGAAACACCATATATTTT. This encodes CAWGPGSGNTIYF.

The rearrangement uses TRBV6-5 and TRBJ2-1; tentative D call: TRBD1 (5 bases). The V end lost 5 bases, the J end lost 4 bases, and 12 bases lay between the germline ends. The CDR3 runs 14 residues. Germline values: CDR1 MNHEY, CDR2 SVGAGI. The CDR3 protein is CASSPEGAYNEQFF. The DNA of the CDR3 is TGTGCCAGCAGTCCGGAAGGGGCTTACAATGAGCAGTTCTTC.

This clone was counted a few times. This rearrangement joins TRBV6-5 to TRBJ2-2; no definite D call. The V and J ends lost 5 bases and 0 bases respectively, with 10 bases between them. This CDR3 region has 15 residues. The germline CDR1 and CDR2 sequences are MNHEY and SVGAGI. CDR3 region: CASSLGPANTGELFF. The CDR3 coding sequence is TGTGCCAGCAGTCTTGGACCCGCGAACACCGGGGAGCTGTTTTTT.

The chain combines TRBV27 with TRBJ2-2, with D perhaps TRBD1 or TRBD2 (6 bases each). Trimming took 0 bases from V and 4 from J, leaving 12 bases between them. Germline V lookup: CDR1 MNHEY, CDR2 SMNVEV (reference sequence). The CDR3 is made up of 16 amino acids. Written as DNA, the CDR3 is TGTGCCAGCAGTTTATCGAGGGGGGCGGTCACCGGGGAGCTGTTTTTT. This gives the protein CASSLSRGAVTGELFF.

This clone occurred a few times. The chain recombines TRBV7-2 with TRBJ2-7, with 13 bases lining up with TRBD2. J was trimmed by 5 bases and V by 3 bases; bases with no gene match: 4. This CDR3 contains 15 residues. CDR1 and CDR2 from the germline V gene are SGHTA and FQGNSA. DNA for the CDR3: TGTGCCAGCAGCTTCACCGGGACTAGCGGGAACGAGCAGTACTTC. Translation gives CASSFTGTSGNEQYF.

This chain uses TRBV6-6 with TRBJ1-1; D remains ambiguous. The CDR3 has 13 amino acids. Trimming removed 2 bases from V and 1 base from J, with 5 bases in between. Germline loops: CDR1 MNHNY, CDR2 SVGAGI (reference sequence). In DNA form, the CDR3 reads TGTGCCAGCAGTTACAAAGAGAACACTGAAGCTTTCTTT. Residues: CASSYKENTEAFF.

CDR3 bases: TGCAGTGCTAGTGCCGTCCCCCAGTCGGGACTAGCGGGGGTCTACGAGCAGTACTTC. It encodes CSASAVPQSGLAGVYEQYF. This rearrangement joins TRBV20-1 to TRBJ2-7, with TRBD2 matching over 14 bases. The CDR3 length is 19 residues. J lost 3 bases, V lost 3 bases, and 16 bases had no gene match. Germline lookup yields CDR1 DFQATT and CDR2 SNEGSKA (reference sequence).

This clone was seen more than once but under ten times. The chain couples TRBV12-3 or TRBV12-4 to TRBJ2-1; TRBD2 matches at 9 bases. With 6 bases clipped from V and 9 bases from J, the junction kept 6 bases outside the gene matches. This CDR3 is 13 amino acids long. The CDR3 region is CASRISGGGEQFF. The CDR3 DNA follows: TGTGCCAGCAGGATTAGCGGGGGAGGTGAGCAGTTCTTC.

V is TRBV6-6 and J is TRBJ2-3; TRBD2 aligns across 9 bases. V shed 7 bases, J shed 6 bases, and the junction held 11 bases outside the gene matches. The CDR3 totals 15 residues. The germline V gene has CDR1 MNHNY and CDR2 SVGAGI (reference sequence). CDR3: CASMNQAGGSDTQYF. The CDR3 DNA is TGTGCCAGCATGAATCAAGCGGGGGGATCTGATACGCAGTATTTT.

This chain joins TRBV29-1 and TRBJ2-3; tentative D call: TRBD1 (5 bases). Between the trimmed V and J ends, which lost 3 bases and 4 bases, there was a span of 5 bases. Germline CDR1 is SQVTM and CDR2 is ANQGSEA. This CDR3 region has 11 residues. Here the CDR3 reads CSVDRADTQYF. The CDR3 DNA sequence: TGCAGCGTTGACAGGGCAGATACGCAGTATTTT.

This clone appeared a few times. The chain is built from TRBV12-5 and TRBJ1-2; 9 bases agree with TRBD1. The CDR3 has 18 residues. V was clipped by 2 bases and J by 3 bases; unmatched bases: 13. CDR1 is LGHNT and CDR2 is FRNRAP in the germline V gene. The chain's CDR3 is CASGLRGQGPAGDYGYTF. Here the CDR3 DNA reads TGTGCTAGTGGTTTGAGGGGACAGGGACCCGCCGGGGACTATGGCTACACCTTC.